This TCR beta chain was recovered during a study of cytomegalovirus exposure and HLA in healthy donors. Points from the study as a whole: An analysis that was carried out later associated about 17,000 TCR beta sequences with HLA alleles at 0.05 false discovery rate. In an earlier analysis, productive rearrangement rates for most beta V segments clustered near 87% or 30%. Later analysis indicated greater clonal expansion among HLA-associated TCR beta chains than among equally common other chains.

Notes on this clone: Its specificity is not known.

With 60 Vbeta and 13 Jbeta primers, the PCR was carried out. The method was immunoSEQ multiplex PCR; TCRdb's version includes in-frame clones alone and lacks a portion of them. The repertoire has about 190,000 clones, roughly 77% of them found once; the top ten carry approximately 3%. Sequenced sample: PBMCs. The TCR was taken from a woman in her twenties or thirties in good health and CMV-seropositive.

The CDR3 loop is CASREQGANTEAFF. Here the CDR3 DNA reads TGTGCCAGCAGAGAACAGGGGGCAAACACTGAAGCTTTCTTT. The chain uses TRBV6-5 and TRBJ1-1, with 9 nucleotides matching TRBD1. Per the germline V gene, CDR1 is MNHEY and CDR2 is SVGAGI. V was pared by 6 bases and J by 2 bases, with 4 bases of the junction left unmatched. This CDR3 is 14 amino acids long.